This entry lists 30 T cell receptor beta chains sequenced from one sample in a study of Graves' ophthalmopathy and Graves' hyperthyroidism. The authors amplified TCR beta CDR3 regions from RNA transcripts. RT-PCR in the first round used HTBI primers; a second-round multiplex PCR followed. MiXCR, applied by TCRdb to the multiplex PCR reads, yields one record per CDR3 protein. This sample carries hundreds of thousands of distinct CDR3 sequences, more than 40% of them seen once, and the ten largest clones take around 3.3%. The sample comprised peripheral blood. The receptors derive from an adult man with Graves' ophthalmopathy.

Concerning this clonotype: Just one base apart from a much larger clone, this may be a read error. CDR3 sequence reads: CASSWDRAQQFF. The DNA for the CDR3 is TGCGCCAGCAGCTGGGACAGGGCACAGCAGTTCTTC. V gene TRBV5-1 combines with J gene TRBJ2-1; 9 nucleotides align to TRBD1. Germline loops: CDR1 SGHRS, CDR2 YFSETQ. Losses at the gene ends were 3 bases for V and 11 bases for J; bases not matched to a gene: 3. This CDR3 is built from 12 residues.

This clonotype has a count of ten or more. The chain links TRBV14 to TRBJ1-2, with D tentatively TRBD1 (5 bases). The CDR3 is 14 residues long. Deletions cut 1 base from V and 2 bases from J, with 8 bases between. CDR1 and CDR2 (germline): SGHDN, FVKESK. CDR3 amino acids: CASSQGGWNYGYTF. DNA of the CDR3: TGTGCCAGCAGCCAAGGGGGGTGGAACTATGGCTACACCTTC. The full variable domain, completed using reference TRBV14 and TRBJ1-2, is EAGVTQFPSHSVIEKGQTVTLRCDPISGHDNLYWYRRVMGKEIKFLLHFVKESKQDESGMPNNRFLAERTGGTYSTLKVQPAELEDSGVYFCASSQGGWNYGYTFGSGTRLTVV.

In this sample, this clonotype turned up a few times. This chain joins TRBV5-1 and TRBJ2-7; 8 nucleotides align to TRBD2. J gave up 0 bases and V 0 bases, and 5 bases lay outside the gene matches. CDR3 length equals 16 residues. Germline CDR1 is SGHRS and CDR2 is YFSETQ. The CDR3 here is CASSLAGGVPSYEQYF. The CDR3 nucleotides are TGCGCCAGCAGCTTGGCCGGGGGGGTCCCCTCCTACGAGCAGTACTTC. The whole variable domain, remainder taken from reference TRBV5-1 and TRBJ2-7, is KAGVTQTPRYLIKTRGQQVTLSCSPISGHRSVSWYQQTPGQGLQFLFEYFSETQRNKGNFPGRFSGRQFSNSRSEMNVSTLELGDSALYLCASSLAGGVPSYEQYFGPGTRLTVT.

As for this clonotype: One end of the junction is discordant with germline, which a read error may explain. The rearrangement links TRBV24-1 to TRBJ2-2; D is tentatively TRBD1 or TRBD2 (5 bases each). Per the germline V gene, CDR1 is KGHDR and CDR2 is SFDVKD. The CDR3 sequence is 15 residues long. CDR3 in amino acids: CATCDLQTGPGELFF. CDR3 in DNA: TGTGCCACCTGTGATTTGCAAACGGGGCCCGGGGAGCTGTTTTTT.

The chain couples TRBV3-1 to TRBJ2-7, with TRBD1 matching 7 bases. This CDR3 is built from 14 residues. The junction had 6 bases not matched to a gene; V was cut back by 4 bases and J by 3 bases. Germline CDR1 LGHDT, CDR2 YNNKEL (reference sequence). Here the CDR3 reads CASSPPDRDYEQYF. CDR3 bases: TGTGCCAGCAGCCCCCCAGACAGGGACTACGAGCAGTACTTC.

The genes are TRBV7-3 and TRBJ2-5, with TRBD2 matching 9 bases. Germline CDR1 SGHTA, CDR2 FQGTGA. The CDR3 length is 18 residues. V lost 5 bases to trimming and J lost 7 bases; unmatched junction nucleotides: 20. The CDR3 sequence: CASSVLAGAPVYDGTQYF. CDR3 sequence (DNA): TGTGCCAGCAGCGTACTAGCGGGTGCCCCCGTATACGACGGGACCCAGTACTTC.

The V and J genes are TRBV6-2 or TRBV6-3 and TRBJ2-2; D perhaps matches TRBD2 (6 bases). The V gene lost 0 bases and the J gene lost 4 bases, with 15 bases spanning the gap. The germline gives CDR1 MNHEY, CDR2 SVGEGT. The CDR3 length is 17 residues. The CDR3 DNA is TGTGCCAGCAGTTACTCACGGGGGACGAAGGGCACCGGGGAGCTGTTTTTT. Encoded protein: CASSYSRGTKGTGELFF.

This clonotype was seen ten or more times. The V and J genes are TRBV12-3 or TRBV12-4 and TRBJ1-6; the D is unclear. The CDR3 has 12 amino acids. The germline V and J ends were trimmed by 3 bases and 8 bases, with 5 bases remaining between them. The CDR3 region has the DNA TGTGCCAGCAGTTTCTTGGATTCACCCCTCCACTTT. Translating gives CASSFLDSPLHF.

This clonotype was recorded once. A much larger clone differs by one base, so this may be a read error. The conserved final phenylalanine or tryptophan is absent from the CDR3, which likely points to a read error. CDR3 in amino acids: CASSITGLSGANVLTS. CDR3 DNA: TGTGCCAGTAGTATTACCGGTCTCTCTGGGGCCAACGTCCTGACTTCC. The chain combines TRBV19 with TRBJ2-6; D uncertain. This CDR3 has 16 residues. Trimming shortened V by 3 bases and J by 0 bases, and 9 bases separated the two germline ends. Germline CDR1 and CDR2: LNHDA and SQIVND (reference sequence).

This clonotype was recorded many times. V is TRBV7-8 and J is TRBJ1-6; the D gene is possibly TRBD1 (6 bases). V lost 5 bases, J lost 10 bases, and 9 bases lay in between. The CDR3 is 12 amino acids. Germline V gene lookup returns CDR1 SGHVS and CDR2 FQNEAQ. CDR3 nucleotides: TGTGCCAGCAGCCACAGGGAATCACCCCTCCACTTT. It encodes CASSHRESPLHF.

About this clonotype: One end of the junction varies from germline; a read error may be responsible. The CDR3 region has the DNA TGCGCCAGCAGCCAAGAGGGACAGGGGCCTTATAGCAATCAGCCCCAGCATTTT. As protein: CASSQEGQGPYSNQPQHF. The chain links TRBV7-9 to TRBJ1-5, with 10 nucleotides matching TRBD1. Germline CDR1 is SEHNR and CDR2 is FQNEAQ (reference sequence). CDR3 length: 18 amino acids.

The V gene is TRBV2, the J gene TRBJ1-4; D unclear. CDR1 is SNHLY, CDR2 FYNNEI, per germline. CDR3 length equals 14 residues. Between the trimmed V and J ends, which lost 2 bases and 4 bases, there was a span of 8 bases. This CDR3 reads CASSEIADNEKLFF. The CDR3 DNA sequence: TGTGCCAGCAGTGAAATTGCAGATAATGAAAAACTGTTTTTT.

The sample holds many counts of this clonotype. The rearrangement joins TRBV2 to TRBJ2-7; 8 nucleotides line up with TRBD2. Germline CDR1 and CDR2: SNHLY and FYNNEI. This CDR3 is 15 amino acids long. Germline trimming cut 3 bases from V and 3 bases from J; bases unmatched to any gene: 7. CDR3 sequence reads: CASSEGTSGYYEQYF. The CDR3 bases are TGTGCCAGCAGTGAGGGAACTAGCGGATACTACGAGCAGTACTTC.

This clonotype was detected many times. The CDR3, as DNA: TGTGCCAGCAGGTCGGGGAACCAGCCCCAGCATTTT. Amino acids: CASRSGNQPQHF. This rearrangement joins TRBV19 to TRBJ1-5, with unresolved D. Germline assignment: CDR1 LNHDA and CDR2 SQIVND (reference sequence). Trimming removed 9 bases at V and 7 bases at J, with 13 bases between. The CDR3 is 12 residues long.

The chain links TRBV19 to TRBJ1-2; 9 bases align to TRBD1. V gave up 6 bases and J gave up 7 bases; unmatched junction bases: 9. CDR3 length: 14 residues. Looked up from germline, CDR1 is LNHDA and CDR2 is SQIVND (reference sequence). This chain's CDR3 is CASSRQGVKAGYTF. The CDR3 nucleotides are TGTGCCAGTAGCCGACAGGGGGTAAAGGCTGGCTACACCTTC.

This clonotype was detected a few times. This CDR3 reads CASSLELAGGHYEQYF. The CDR3 nucleotides are TGTGCCAGCAGCTTAGAGTTAGCGGGGGGGCATTACGAGCAGTACTTC. This chain links TRBV7-6 with TRBJ2-7; 11 nucleotides agree with TRBD2. The CDR3 length is 16 residues. Unmatched junction bases numbered 6, after V lost 1 base and J lost 4 bases. Germline V gene lookup returns CDR1 SGHVS and CDR2 FNYEAQ.

This clonotype was detected ten times or more. The chain is built from TRBV5-1 and TRBJ1-1; no reliable D call. Germline V CDR1 and CDR2: SGHRS, YFSETQ. Trimming stripped 1 base from V and 2 bases from J, with 9 bases between. The CDR3 has 14 amino acids. In DNA, the CDR3 is TGCGCCAGCAGCTTGTCAGGAACAAACACTGAAGCTTTCTTT. It codes for CASSLSGTNTEAFF. Filled out from reference TRBV5-1 and TRBJ1-1, the complete variable domain reads KAGVTQTPRYLIKTRGQQVTLSCSPISGHRSVSWYQQTPGQGLQFLFEYFSETQRNKGNFPGRFSGRQFSNSRSEMNVSTLELGDSALYLCASSLSGTNTEAFFGQGTRLTVV.

This clonotype was seen a few times. The V gene is TRBV20-1, the J gene TRBJ1-1, with D perhaps matching TRBD1 (5 bases). This CDR3 has 14 residues. V gave up 0 bases and J gave up 1 base, with 9 bases separating them. Germline CDR1 reads DFQATT; CDR2 reads SNEGSKA (reference sequence). The DNA of the CDR3 is TGCAGTGCTAGAGAGGCAGGGAAGAACACTGAAGCTTTCTTT. This translates into CSAREAGKNTEAFF.

The genes are TRBV10-3 and TRBJ2-7; D may be TRBD1 (6 bases). Between the trimmed V and J ends, which lost 10 bases and 4 bases, there was a span of 23 bases. The CDR3 length is 15 residues. Germline V gene sequence: CDR1 ENHRY, CDR2 SYGVKD. The CDR3 protein is CASKDRQNIPYEQYF. Written as DNA, the CDR3 is TGTGCCAGTAAGGACAGACAGAACATACCGTACGAGCAGTACTTC.

In this sample, this clonotype turned up a few times. The gene calls are TRBV6-5 and TRBJ1-1; D is undetermined. Trimming took off 0 bases at V and 4 bases at J, with 15 bases between the two ends. The CDR3 totals 16 residues. Germline-derived CDR1 and CDR2 are MNHEY and SVGAGI. The CDR3 loop reads CASSYSVSDLGTEAFF. CDR3 nucleotide sequence: TGTGCCAGCAGTTACTCGGTGTCAGATCTGGGCACTGAAGCTTTCTTT.

CDR3: CSSTWTGETQYF. The CDR3 DNA is TGCAGCAGTACCTGGACAGGGGAGACCCAGTACTTC. The rearrangement joins TRBV29-1 to TRBJ2-5; 8 nucleotides agree with TRBD1. Germline lookup yields CDR1 SQVTM and CDR2 ANQGSEA. Trimming cost V 8 bases and J 5 bases; bases outside gene matches: 7. There are 12 residues in the CDR3.

This chain uses TRBV29-1 with TRBJ2-7, with 7 bases identical to TRBD1. Germline lookup yields CDR1 SQVTM and CDR2 ANQGSEA. The CDR3 totals 14 residues. Germline trimming cut 1 base from V and 0 bases from J; bases unmatched to any gene: 3. The CDR3 region has the DNA TGCAGCGTTGAAGGGTGGGACAGCTCCTACGAGCAGTACTTC. Translation: CSVEGWDSSYEQYF.

A few counts support this clonotype. The V and J genes are TRBV12-5 and TRBJ1-4, with 7 bases that match TRBD1. CDR1 and CDR2 from the germline V gene are LGHNT and FRNRAP. V shed 5 bases, J shed 2 bases, and the junction held 8 bases outside the gene matches. The CDR3 has 16 amino acids. The CDR3 DNA reads as TGTGCTAGTGGTCTTCCAGGGACAGTTACTAATGAAAAACTGTTTTTT. Encoded protein: CASGLPGTVTNEKLFF.

The rearrangement links TRBV25-1 to TRBJ2-3; 7 bases map to TRBD1. There are 16 residues in the CDR3. Germline V gene sequence: CDR1 MGHDK, CDR2 SYGVNS. V lost 6 bases and J lost 3; bases outside the gene matches: 12. CDR3 in DNA: TGTGCCAGCAGCCCCAGACAGGGTCGGGGTACAGATACGCAGTATTTT. Residues: CASSPRQGRGTDTQYF.

This clonotype came up many times. The chain uses TRBV7-2 and TRBJ2-2; D is unclear. The CDR3 is 14 amino acids. Germline assignment: CDR1 SGHTA and CDR2 FQGNSA. The V end was cut by 5 bases, the J end by 1 base, with 8 bases between. DNA for the CDR3: TGTGCCAGCAGCACCACACGGAACACCGGGGAGCTGTTTTTT. This sequence encodes CASSTTRNTGELFF.

The sample holds many counts of this clonotype. CDR3 loop: CASSGRNGLAGPYEQYF. In DNA form, the CDR3 reads TGTGCCAGCAGCGGGAGAAACGGACTAGCGGGGCCATACGAGCAGTACTTC. The rearrangement joins TRBV7-8 to TRBJ2-7; TRBD2 aligns across 12 bases. This CDR3 contains 17 residues. Germline values: CDR1 SGHVS, CDR2 FQNEAQ. The J segment lost 4 bases and the V segment lost 5 bases, leaving 12 bases of the junction unmatched. The whole variable domain, filled in from reference TRBV7-8 and TRBJ2-7, reads GAGVSQSPRYKVAKRGQDVALRCDPISGHVSLFWYQQALGQGPEFLTYFQNEAQLDKSGLPSDRFFAERPEGSVSTLKIQRTQQEDSAVYLCASSGRNGLAGPYEQYFGPGTRLTVT.

The chain links TRBV19 to TRBJ2-2; D possibly corresponds to TRBD1 (6 bases). The V and J ends lost 5 bases and 5 bases respectively, with 12 bases between them. CDR3 length: 14 residues. CDR1 and CDR2 (germline): LNHDA, SQIVND (reference sequence). CDR3: CASSDRGGTGELFF. The CDR3 DNA reads TGTGCCAGTAGTGACCGAGGGGGAACCGGGGAGCTGTTTTTT.

This clonotype was seen at least ten times. The J gene is TRBJ1-1, the V gene TRBV10-3; D remains ambiguous. CDR1 is ENHRY and CDR2 is SYGVKD in the germline V gene. The ends were cut back, 10 bases at V and 0 bases at J, with 12 bases in the middle. This CDR3 comprises 13 residues. DNA for the CDR3: TGTGCCAGCAGCCTTAACATGAACACTGAAGCTTTCTTT. It is translated as CASSLNMNTEAFF.

The rearrangement links TRBV10-3 to TRBJ1-6; 9 bases align to TRBD1. With V trimmed by 6 bases and J by 9 bases, 6 bases remained unmatched. The CDR3 extends over 14 amino acids. CDR1 ENHRY and CDR2 SYGVKD come from the germline V gene. This CDR3 is CAIRQGALGSPLHF. In DNA form, the CDR3 reads TGTGCCATCAGACAGGGGGCCTTAGGTTCACCCCTCCACTTT.

This sequence joins TRBV10-3 and TRBJ1-2; a possible D gene is TRBD1 (6 bases). The CDR3 runs 9 residues. Germline-derived CDR1 and CDR2 are ENHRY and SYGVKD. V lost 10 bases and J 8 bases, leaving 8 bases between the germline ends. CDR3 in amino acids: CARGRGYTF. As DNA, the CDR3 is TGTGCCAGGGGGCGCGGCTACACCTTC.